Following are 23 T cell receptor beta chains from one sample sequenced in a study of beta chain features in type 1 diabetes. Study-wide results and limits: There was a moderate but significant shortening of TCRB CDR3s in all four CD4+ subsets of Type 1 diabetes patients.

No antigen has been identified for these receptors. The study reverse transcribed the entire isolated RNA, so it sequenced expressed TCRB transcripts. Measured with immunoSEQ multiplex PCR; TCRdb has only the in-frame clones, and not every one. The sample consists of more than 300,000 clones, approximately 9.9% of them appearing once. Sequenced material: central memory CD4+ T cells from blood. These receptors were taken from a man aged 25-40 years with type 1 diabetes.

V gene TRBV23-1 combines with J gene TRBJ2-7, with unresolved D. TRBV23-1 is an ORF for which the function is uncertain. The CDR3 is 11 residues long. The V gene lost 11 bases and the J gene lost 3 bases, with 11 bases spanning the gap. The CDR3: CAALSLYEQYF. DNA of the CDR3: TGCGCCGCGTTAAGCCTCTACGAGCAGTACTTC.

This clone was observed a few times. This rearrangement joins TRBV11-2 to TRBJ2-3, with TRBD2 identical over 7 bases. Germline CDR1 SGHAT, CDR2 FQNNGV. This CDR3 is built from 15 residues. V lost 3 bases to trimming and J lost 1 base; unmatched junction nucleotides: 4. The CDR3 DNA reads TGTGCCAGCAGCTTTGTTGGGGGGGGCACAGATACGCAGTATTTT. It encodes CASSFVGGGTDTQYF.

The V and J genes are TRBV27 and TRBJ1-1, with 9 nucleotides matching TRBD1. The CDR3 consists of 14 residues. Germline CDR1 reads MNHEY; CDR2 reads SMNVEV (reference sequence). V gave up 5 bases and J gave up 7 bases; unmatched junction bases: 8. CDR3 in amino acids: CASSARTGAVEAFF. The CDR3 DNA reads TGTGCCAGCAGTGCGCGGACAGGGGCGGTTGAAGCTTTCTTT.

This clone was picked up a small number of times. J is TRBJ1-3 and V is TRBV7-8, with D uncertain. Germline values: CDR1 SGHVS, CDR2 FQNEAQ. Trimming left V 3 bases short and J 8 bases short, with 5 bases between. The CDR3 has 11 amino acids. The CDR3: CASSLADTIYF. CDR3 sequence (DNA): TGTGCCAGCAGCTTGGCGGACACCATATATTTT.

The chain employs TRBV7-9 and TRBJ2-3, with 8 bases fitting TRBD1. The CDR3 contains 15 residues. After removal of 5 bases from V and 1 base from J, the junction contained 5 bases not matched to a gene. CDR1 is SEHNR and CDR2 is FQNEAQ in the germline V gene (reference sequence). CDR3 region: CASSRQTGGTDTQYF. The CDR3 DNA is TGTGCCAGCAGCCGGCAGACAGGGGGCACAGATACGCAGTATTTT.

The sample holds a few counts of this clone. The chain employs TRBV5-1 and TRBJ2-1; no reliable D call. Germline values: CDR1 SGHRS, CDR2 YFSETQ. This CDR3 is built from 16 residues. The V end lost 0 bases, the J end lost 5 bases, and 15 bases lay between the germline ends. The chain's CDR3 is CASSLVNSGLHNEQFF. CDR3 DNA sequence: TGCGCCAGCAGCTTGGTTAACTCCGGGCTGCACAATGAGCAGTTCTTC.

The CDR3 region is CASSPIGGGFSPLHF. Here the CDR3 DNA reads TGTGCCAGCAGCCCAATTGGTGGCGGCTTTTCACCCCTCCACTTT. V is TRBV7-2 and J is TRBJ1-6; D uncertain. V was cut by 5 bases and J by 9 bases, with 17 bases left in between. The CDR3 contains 15 residues. The germline CDR1 and CDR2 sequences are SGHTA and FQGNSA.

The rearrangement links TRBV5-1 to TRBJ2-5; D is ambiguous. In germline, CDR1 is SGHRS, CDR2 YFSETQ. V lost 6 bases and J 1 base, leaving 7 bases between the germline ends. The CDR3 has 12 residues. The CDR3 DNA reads TGCGCCAGCAAGGGCAGCCAAGAGACCCAGTACTTC. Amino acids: CASKGSQETQYF.

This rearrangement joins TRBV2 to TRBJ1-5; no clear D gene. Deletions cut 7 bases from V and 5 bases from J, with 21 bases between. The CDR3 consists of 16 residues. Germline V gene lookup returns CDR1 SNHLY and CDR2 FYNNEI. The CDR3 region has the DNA TGTGCCAGCAACCCCCTCGGAGGGATGATTGATCAGCCCCAGCATTTT. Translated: CASNPLGGMIDQPQHF.

The CDR3 region is CAISEGVGQPQHF. The CDR3 DNA follows: TGTGCCATCAGCGAGGGAGTTGGTCAGCCCCAGCATTTT. The chain joins TRBV10-3 to TRBJ1-5; D uncertain. V lost 6 bases, J lost 6 bases, and 12 bases lay in between. The CDR3 consists of 13 residues. The germline CDR1 and CDR2 sequences are ENHRY and SYGVKD.

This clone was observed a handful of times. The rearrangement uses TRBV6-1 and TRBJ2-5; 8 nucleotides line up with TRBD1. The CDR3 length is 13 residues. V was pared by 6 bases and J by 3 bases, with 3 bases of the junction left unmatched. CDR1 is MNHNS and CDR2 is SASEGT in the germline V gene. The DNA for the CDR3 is TGTGCCAGCAGGGGGACAGGAAAAGAGACCCAGTACTTC. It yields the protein CASRGTGKETQYF.

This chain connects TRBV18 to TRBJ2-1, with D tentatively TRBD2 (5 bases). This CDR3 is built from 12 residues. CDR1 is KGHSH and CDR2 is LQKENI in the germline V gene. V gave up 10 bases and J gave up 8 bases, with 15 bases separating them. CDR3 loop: CATAREEYEQFF. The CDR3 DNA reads TGTGCCACCGCCCGGGAAGAATATGAGCAGTTCTTC.

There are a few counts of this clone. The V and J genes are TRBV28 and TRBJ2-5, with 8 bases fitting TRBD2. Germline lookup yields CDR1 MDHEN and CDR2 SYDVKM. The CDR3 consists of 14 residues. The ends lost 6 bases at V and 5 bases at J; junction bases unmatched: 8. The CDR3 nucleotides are TGTGCCAGCAGGCCGGGGGGGGCCCAGGAGACCCAGTACTTC. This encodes CASRPGGAQETQYF. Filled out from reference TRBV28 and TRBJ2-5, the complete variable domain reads DVKVTQSSRYLVKRTGEKVFLECVQDMDHENMFWYRQDPGLGLRLIYFSYDVKMKEKGDIPEGYSVSREKKERFSLILESASTNQTSMYLCASRPGGAQETQYFGPGTRLLVL.

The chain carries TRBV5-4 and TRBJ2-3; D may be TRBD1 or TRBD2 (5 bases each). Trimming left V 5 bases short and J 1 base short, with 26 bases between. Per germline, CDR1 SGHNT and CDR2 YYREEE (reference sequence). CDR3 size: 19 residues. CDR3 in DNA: TGTGCCAGCAGTGCTCCTCGTGGGACCGGAACGGCCCGCACAGATACGCAGTATTTT. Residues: CASSAPRGTGTARTDTQYF.

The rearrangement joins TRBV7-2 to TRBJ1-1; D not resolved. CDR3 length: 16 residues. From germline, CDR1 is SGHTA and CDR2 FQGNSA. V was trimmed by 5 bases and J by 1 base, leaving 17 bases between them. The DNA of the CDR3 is TGTGCCAGCAGCAATCAGGCCCTTGGCGAGAACACTGAAGCTTTCTTT. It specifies CASSNQALGENTEAFF. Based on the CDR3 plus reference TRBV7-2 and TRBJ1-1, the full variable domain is GAGVSQSPSNKVTEKGKDVELRCDPISGHTALYWYRQSLGQGLEFLIYFQGNSAPDKSGLPSDRFSAERTGGSVSTLTIQRTQQEDSAVYLCASSNQALGENTEAFFGQGTRLTVV.

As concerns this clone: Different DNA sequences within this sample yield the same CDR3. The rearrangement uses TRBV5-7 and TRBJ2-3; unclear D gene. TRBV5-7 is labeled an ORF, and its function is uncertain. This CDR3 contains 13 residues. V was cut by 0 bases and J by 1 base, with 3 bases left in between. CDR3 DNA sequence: TGTGCCAGCAGCTTGGAGGGCACAGATACGCAGTATTTT. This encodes CASSLEGTDTQYF.

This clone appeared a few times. The CDR3 nucleotides are TGTGCCAGTACCCTTGGGGGTCAGCCCCAGCATTTT. This translates into CASTLGGQPQHF. The rearrangement joins TRBV19 to TRBJ1-5, with D possibly being TRBD1 (5 bases). CDR1 and CDR2 from the germline V gene are LNHDA and SQIVND (reference sequence). The CDR3 totals 12 residues. Trimming removed 7 bases from V and 6 bases from J, with 10 bases in between.

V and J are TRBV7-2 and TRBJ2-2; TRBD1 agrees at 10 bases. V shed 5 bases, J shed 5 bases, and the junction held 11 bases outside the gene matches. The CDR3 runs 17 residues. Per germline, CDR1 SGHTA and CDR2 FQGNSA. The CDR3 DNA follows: TGTGCCAGCAGCCCAGTATGGGGACAGGGGTTTACCGGGGAGCTGTTTTTT. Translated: CASSPVWGQGFTGELFF.

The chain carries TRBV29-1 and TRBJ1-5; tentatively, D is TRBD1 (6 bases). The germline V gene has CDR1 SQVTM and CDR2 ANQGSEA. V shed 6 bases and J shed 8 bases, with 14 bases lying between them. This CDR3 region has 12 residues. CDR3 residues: CSVGRGAEPQHF. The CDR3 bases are TGCAGCGTGGGTCGGGGGGCGGAGCCCCAGCATTTT.

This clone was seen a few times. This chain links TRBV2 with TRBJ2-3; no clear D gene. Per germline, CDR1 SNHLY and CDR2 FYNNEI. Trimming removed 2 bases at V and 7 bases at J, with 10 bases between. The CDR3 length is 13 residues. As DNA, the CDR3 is TGTGCCAGCAGTGAAATTTTCCCGAATACGCAGTATTTT. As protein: CASSEIFPNTQYF.

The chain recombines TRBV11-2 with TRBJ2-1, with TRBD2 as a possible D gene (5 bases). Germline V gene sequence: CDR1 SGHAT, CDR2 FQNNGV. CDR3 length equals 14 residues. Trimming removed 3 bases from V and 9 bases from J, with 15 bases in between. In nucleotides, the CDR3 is TGTGCCAGCAGCTTGTCAGCTAGCAACACTGAGCAGTTCTTC. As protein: CASSLSASNTEQFF. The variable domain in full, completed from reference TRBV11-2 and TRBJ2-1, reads EAGVAQSPRYKIIEKRQSVAFWCNPISGHATLYWYQQILGQGPKLLIQFQNNGVVDDSQLPKDRFSAERLKGVDSTLKIQPAKLEDSAVYLCASSLSASNTEQFFGPGTRLTVL.

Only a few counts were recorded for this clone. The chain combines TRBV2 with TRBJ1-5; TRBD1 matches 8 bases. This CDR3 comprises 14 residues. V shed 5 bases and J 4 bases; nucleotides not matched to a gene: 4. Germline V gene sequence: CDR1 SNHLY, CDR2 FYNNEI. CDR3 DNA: TGTGCCAGCAGTCTTGACAGGGGAAATCAGCCCCAGCATTTT. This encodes CASSLDRGNQPQHF.

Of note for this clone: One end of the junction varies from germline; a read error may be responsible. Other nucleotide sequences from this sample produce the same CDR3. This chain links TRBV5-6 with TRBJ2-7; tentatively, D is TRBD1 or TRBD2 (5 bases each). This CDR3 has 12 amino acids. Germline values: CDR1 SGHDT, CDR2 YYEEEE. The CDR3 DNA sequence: TGTGCCAGCAGCTCCTTTAGGGACGAACAGTACTTC. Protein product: CASSSFRDEQYF.